The next 18 T cell receptor beta chains were all read from a single sample in a study of T cell responses to AZD1222 COVID-19 vaccine. Only in-frame clones appear in the TCRdb table, and some are missing; sequencing was by immunoSEQ multiplex PCR. This sample yields some 130,000 clones, of which roughly 89% are seen a single time; around 5% belongs to the top ten. The material sequenced was peripheral blood, taken on day 0 of AZD1222 vaccination. The receptor source for this set is an adult in good health.

This chain links TRBV13 with TRBJ2-2, with 8 bases identical to TRBD2. Germline CDR1 reads PRHDT; CDR2 reads FYEKMQ (reference sequence). This CDR3 has 15 amino acids. The V gene end was trimmed by 4 bases and the J gene end by 5 bases; junction bases not matched to a gene: 6. The CDR3 region has the DNA TGTGCCAGCAGCTGGGGACTAGTAGGGACCGGGGAGCTGTTTTTT. Protein: CASSWGLVGTGELFF.

V usage is TRBV7-2 and J usage is TRBJ2-3; 11 bases align to TRBD2. V lost 4 bases and J lost 5; bases outside the gene matches: 2. Germline V gene lookup returns CDR1 SGHTA and CDR2 FQGNSA. The CDR3 consists of 14 residues. The CDR3: CASSSTSGRDTQYF. The CDR3 DNA reads as TGTGCCAGCAGCTCCACTAGCGGGAGAGATACGCAGTATTTT.

Only one count was recorded for this clone. This chain connects TRBV7-2 to TRBJ2-7, with TRBD2 identical over 9 bases. CDR1 is SGHTA and CDR2 is FQGNSA in the germline V gene. Trimming removed 4 bases from V and 1 base from J; junction bases left unmatched: 8. The CDR3 runs to 16 residues. CDR3 region: CASSWIAGDVSYEQYF. The CDR3 DNA reads as TGTGCCAGCAGCTGGATAGCGGGAGATGTATCCTACGAGCAGTACTTC.

The chain employs TRBV7-2 and TRBJ2-5; 7 nucleotides match TRBD2. This CDR3 contains 16 residues. CDR1 is SGHTA and CDR2 is FQGNSA in the germline V gene. The J segment lost 5 bases and the V segment lost 5 bases, leaving 14 bases of the junction unmatched. CDR3 nucleotides: TGTGCCAGCAGCCCGAGGACTAGTGCGTTTGAGGAGACCCAGTACTTC. Its protein product is CASSPRTSAFEETQYF. Full variable domain (rest looked up from reference TRBV7-2 and TRBJ2-5): GAGVSQSPSNKVTEKGKDVELRCDPISGHTALYWYRQSLGQGLEFLIYFQGNSAPDKSGLPSDRFSAERTGGSVSTLTIQRTQQEDSAVYLCASSPRTSAFEETQYFGPGTRLLVL.

This CDR3 reads CASSQGQGNQPQHF. The CDR3 nucleotides read TGTGCCAGCAGCCAAGGACAGGGGAATCAGCCCCAGCATTTT. V gene TRBV4-2 combines with J gene TRBJ1-5; 8 bases map to TRBD1. Germline assignment: CDR1 LGHNA and CDR2 YNFKEQ. Trimming at V came to 1 base and at J to 4 bases, leaving 0 bases not matched to a gene. The CDR3 is made up of 14 amino acids.

The chain uses TRBV6-5 and TRBJ1-5; the match to TRBD1 covers 9 bases. This CDR3 contains 14 residues. The trim removed 6 bases at V and 2 bases at J, leaving 2 bases unmatched. CDR1 MNHEY and CDR2 SVGAGI come from the germline V gene. DNA for the CDR3: TGTGCCAGCAGCTGGACAGGGGGCAATCAGCCCCAGCATTTT. The encoded protein is CASSWTGGNQPQHF.

This rearrangement joins TRBV12-3 or TRBV12-4 to TRBJ2-2; D gene uncertain. The V gene lost 3 bases and the J gene lost 6 bases, with 5 bases spanning the gap. CDR3 size: 12 residues. CDR3 coding DNA: TGTGCCAGCAGTTTTTGGTCCGGGGAGCTGTTTTTT. Its translation is CASSFWSGELFF.

This clone has only a few counts. The chain employs TRBV6-2 or TRBV6-3 and TRBJ2-5; perhaps D is TRBD1 or TRBD2 (5 bases each). CDR1 MNHEY and CDR2 SVGEGT come from the germline V gene. CDR3 length: 14 residues. V was trimmed by 2 bases and J by 5 bases, leaving 12 bases between them. The CDR3 here is CASSYTGWGETQYF. The CDR3 DNA sequence: TGTGCCAGCAGTTACACAGGTTGGGGGGAGACCCAGTACTTC.

J is TRBJ2-7 and V is TRBV19; 8 bases align to TRBD2. J gave up 4 bases and V 5 bases, and 7 bases lay outside the gene matches. Germline V lookup: CDR1 LNHDA, CDR2 SQIVND (reference sequence). The CDR3 sequence is 14 residues long. The CDR3 nucleotides are TGTGCCAGTAGTCGAGCGGGAGCCACGTACGAGCAGTACTTC. Protein sequence: CASSRAGATYEQYF.

V and J are TRBV6-1 and TRBJ1-6; D ambiguous. The V end lost 2 bases, the J end lost 7 bases, and 9 bases lay between the germline ends. CDR1 and CDR2 from the germline V gene are MNHNS and SASEGT. The CDR3 is 14 amino acids. The CDR3 is CASSEWTGNSPLHF. DNA for the CDR3: TGTGCCAGCAGTGAATGGACTGGGAATTCACCCCTCCACTTT.

J is TRBJ1-1 and V is TRBV5-1, with 9 bases lining up with TRBD1. The CDR3 is 17 residues long. CDR1 and CDR2 (germline): SGHRS, YFSETQ. The V gene end was trimmed by 3 bases and the J gene end by 4 bases; junction bases not matched to a gene: 13. The CDR3 DNA sequence: TGCGCCAGCAGCTGGTTAGCAGGGACAGGGTATGGCACTGAAGCTTTCTTT. It translates to CASSWLAGTGYGTEAFF.

The rearrangement links TRBV28 to TRBJ1-1, with a weak D call TRBD1 (5 bases). This CDR3 is built from 12 residues. The germline V gene has CDR1 MDHEN and CDR2 SYDVKM. V was clipped by 5 bases and J by 9 bases, with 13 bases between them. CDR3 region: CASSRGGVKAFF. The CDR3 nucleotides read TGTGCCAGCAGTCGGGGAGGGGTAAAAGCTTTCTTT. The variable domain in full, completed from reference TRBV28 and TRBJ1-1, reads DVKVTQSSRYLVKRTGEKVFLECVQDMDHENMFWYRQDPGLGLRLIYFSYDVKMKEKGDIPEGYSVSREKKERFSLILESASTNQTSMYLCASSRGGVKAFFGQGTRLTVV.

The V and J genes are TRBV6-5 and TRBJ2-7; D is possibly TRBD1 or TRBD2 (5 bases each). V was clipped by 7 bases and J by 4 bases, with 11 bases between them. The CDR3 covers 12 residues. Looked up from germline, CDR1 is MNHEY and CDR2 is SVGAGI. CDR3 in DNA: TGTGCCAGCAAGCCGGGGCTATACGAGCAGTACTTC. Translating gives CASKPGLYEQYF.

The gene calls are TRBV6-5 and TRBJ2-2; maybe TRBD1 (6 bases). The CDR3 consists of 14 residues. Germline CDR1 MNHEY, CDR2 SVGAGI. V was trimmed by 6 bases and J by 4 bases, leaving 12 bases between them. The CDR3 spells CASRLGAGTGELFF. The CDR3, as DNA: TGTGCCAGCAGGCTGGGGGCAGGCACCGGGGAGCTGTTTTTT.

The CDR3 sequence: CASSPDFANRDFSYEQYF. CDR3 DNA: TGTGCCAGCTCACCGGACTTCGCTAACCGGGACTTCTCCTACGAGCAGTACTTC. V gene TRBV18 combines with J gene TRBJ2-7; D perhaps matches TRBD2 (6 bases). The V end was cut by 3 bases, the J end by 0 bases, with 21 bases between. Germline assignment: CDR1 KGHSH and CDR2 LQKENI. The CDR3 has 18 amino acids.

CDR3 coding DNA: TGTGCCAGTCGGAGTATGGGGTATACCACTGAAGCTTTCTTT. Residues: CASRSMGYTTEAFF. This rearrangement joins TRBV19 to TRBJ1-1; D call uncertain. In germline, CDR1 is LNHDA, CDR2 SQIVND (reference sequence). V was trimmed by 8 bases and J by 4 bases, leaving 17 bases between them. The CDR3 runs 14 residues.

This chain connects TRBV6-5 to TRBJ2-3; D call uncertain. Germline V gene sequence: CDR1 MNHEY, CDR2 SVGAGI. V was cut by 0 bases and J by 0 bases, with 10 bases left in between. CDR3 length: 16 residues. The CDR3 protein is CASSYSQLPSTDTQYF. The CDR3 nucleotides are TGTGCCAGCAGTTACTCCCAACTACCGAGCACAGATACGCAGTATTTT.

The rearrangement links TRBV28 to TRBJ2-7; D unresolved. The CDR3 runs to 11 residues. Trimming took off 6 bases at V and 8 bases at J, with 11 bases between the two ends. Germline V lookup: CDR1 MDHEN, CDR2 SYDVKM. CDR3: CASSSTGKQYF. In nucleotides, the CDR3 is TGTGCCAGCAGCTCGACTGGTAAGCAGTACTTC.